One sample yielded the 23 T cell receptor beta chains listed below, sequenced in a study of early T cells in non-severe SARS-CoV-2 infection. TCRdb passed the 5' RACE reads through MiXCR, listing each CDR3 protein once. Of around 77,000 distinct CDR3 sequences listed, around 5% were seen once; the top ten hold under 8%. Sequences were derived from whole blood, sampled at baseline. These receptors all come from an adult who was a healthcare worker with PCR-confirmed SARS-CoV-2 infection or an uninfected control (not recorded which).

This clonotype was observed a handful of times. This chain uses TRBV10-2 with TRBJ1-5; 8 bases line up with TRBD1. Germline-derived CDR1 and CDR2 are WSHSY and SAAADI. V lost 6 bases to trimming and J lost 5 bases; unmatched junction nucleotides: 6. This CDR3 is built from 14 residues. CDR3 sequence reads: CASRLGQGDQPQHF. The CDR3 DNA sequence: TGCGCCAGCAGACTCGGACAGGGAGATCAGCCCCAGCATTTT.

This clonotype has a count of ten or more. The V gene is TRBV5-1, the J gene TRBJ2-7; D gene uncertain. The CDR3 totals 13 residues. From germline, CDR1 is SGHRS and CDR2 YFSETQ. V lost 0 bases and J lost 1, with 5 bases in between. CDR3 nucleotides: TGCGCCAGCAGCTTGGACGGATCCTACGAGCAGTACTTC. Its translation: CASSLDGSYEQYF.

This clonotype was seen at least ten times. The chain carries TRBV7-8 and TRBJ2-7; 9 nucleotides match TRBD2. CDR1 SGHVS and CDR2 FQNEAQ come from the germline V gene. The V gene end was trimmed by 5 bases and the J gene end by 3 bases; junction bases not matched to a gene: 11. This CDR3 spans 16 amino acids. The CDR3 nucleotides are TGTGCCAGCAGCCAAAAATATAGCGGGAGCCACTACGAGCAGTACTTC. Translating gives CASSQKYSGSHYEQYF.

The CDR3 DNA is TGTGCCAGCAGCAGAAGATACAATGAGCAGTTCTTC. Translation: CASSRRYNEQFF. The genes are TRBV7-2 and TRBJ2-1; no firm D call. Deletions cut 5 bases from V and 4 bases from J, with 6 bases between. CDR1 is SGHTA, CDR2 FQGNSA, per germline. The CDR3 contains 12 residues.

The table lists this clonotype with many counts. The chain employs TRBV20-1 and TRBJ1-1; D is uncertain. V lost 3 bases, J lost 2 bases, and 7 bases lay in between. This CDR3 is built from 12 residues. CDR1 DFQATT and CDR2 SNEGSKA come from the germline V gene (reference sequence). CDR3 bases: TGCAGTGCTAGTAGGACTAACACTGAAGCTTTCTTT. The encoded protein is CSASRTNTEAFF.

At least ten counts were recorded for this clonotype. This chain's CDR3 is CASSSNREAFF. The DNA of the CDR3 is TGTGCCAGCAGTTCCAATAGGGAAGCTTTCTTT. This chain uses TRBV12-3 or TRBV12-4 with TRBJ1-1, with D unresolved. This CDR3 has 11 amino acids. The V end was cut by 4 bases, the J end by 8 bases, with 8 bases between.

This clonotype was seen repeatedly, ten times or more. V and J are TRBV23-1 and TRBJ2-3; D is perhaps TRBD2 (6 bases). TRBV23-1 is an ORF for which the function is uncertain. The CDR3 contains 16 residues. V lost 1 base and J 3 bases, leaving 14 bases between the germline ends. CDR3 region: CASSQYPGETTDTQYF. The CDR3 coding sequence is TGCGCCAGCAGTCAATATCCGGGGGAGACAACAGATACGCAGTATTTT.

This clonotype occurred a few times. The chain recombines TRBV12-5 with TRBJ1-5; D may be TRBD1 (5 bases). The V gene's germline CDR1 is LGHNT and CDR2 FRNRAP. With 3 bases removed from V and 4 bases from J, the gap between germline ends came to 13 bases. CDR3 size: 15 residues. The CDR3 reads CASGFQGRRNQPQHF. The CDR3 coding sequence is TGTGCTAGTGGTTTTCAGGGTAGAAGGAATCAGCCCCAGCATTTT.

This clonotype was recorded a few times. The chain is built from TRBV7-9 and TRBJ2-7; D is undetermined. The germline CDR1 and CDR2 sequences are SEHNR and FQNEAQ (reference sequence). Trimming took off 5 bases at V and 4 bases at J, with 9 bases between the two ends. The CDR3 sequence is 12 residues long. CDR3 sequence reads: CASSPQQYEQYF. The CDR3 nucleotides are TGTGCCAGCAGCCCTCAGCAGTACGAGCAGTACTTC.

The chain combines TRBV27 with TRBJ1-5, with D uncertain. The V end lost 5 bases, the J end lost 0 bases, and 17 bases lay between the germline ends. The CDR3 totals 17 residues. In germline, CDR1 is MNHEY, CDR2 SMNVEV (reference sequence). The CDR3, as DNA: TGTGCCAGCAGTCTGAATTCCGGGTTCTATAGCAATCAGCCCCAGCATTTT. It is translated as CASSLNSGFYSNQPQHF.

The CDR3 protein is CASSIRDWPANEQFF. The DNA for the CDR3 is TGTGCCAGCAGCATCCGGGACTGGCCTGCCAATGAGCAGTTCTTC. The rearrangement uses TRBV7-9 and TRBJ2-1; D possibly corresponds to TRBD2 (6 bases). This CDR3 contains 15 residues. Deletions cut 5 bases from V and 6 bases from J, with 17 bases between. Germline V gene lookup returns CDR1 SEHNR and CDR2 FQNEAQ (reference sequence). The full variable domain, rest sourced from reference TRBV7-9 and TRBJ2-1, is DTGVSQNPRHKITKRGQNVTFRCDPISEHNRLYWYRQTLGQGPEFLTYFQNEAQLEKSRLLSDRFSAERPKGSFSTLEIQRTEQGDSAMYLCASSIRDWPANEQFFGPGTRLTVL.

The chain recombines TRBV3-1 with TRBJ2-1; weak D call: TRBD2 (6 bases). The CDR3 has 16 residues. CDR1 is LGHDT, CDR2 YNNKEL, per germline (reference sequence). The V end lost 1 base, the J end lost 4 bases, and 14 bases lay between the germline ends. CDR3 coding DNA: TGTGCCAGCAGCCAAGTGTCGGGTAGCGGATACAATGAGCAGTTCTTC. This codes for CASSQVSGSGYNEQFF.

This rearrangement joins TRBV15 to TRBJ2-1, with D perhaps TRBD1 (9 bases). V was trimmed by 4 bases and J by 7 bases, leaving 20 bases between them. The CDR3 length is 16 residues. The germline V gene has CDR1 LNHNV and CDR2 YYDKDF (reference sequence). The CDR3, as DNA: TGTGCCACCAGCACAACAGGGGGCGTAGCGGGGAATGAGCAGTTCTTC. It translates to CATSTTGGVAGNEQFF.

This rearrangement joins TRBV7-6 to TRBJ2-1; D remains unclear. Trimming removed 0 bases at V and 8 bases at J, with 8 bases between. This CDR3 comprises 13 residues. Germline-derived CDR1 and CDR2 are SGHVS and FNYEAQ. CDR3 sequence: CASSLAARHEQFF. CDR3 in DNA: TGTGCCAGCAGCTTAGCCGCTAGGCATGAGCAGTTCTTC. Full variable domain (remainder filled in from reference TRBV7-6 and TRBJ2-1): GAGVSQSPRYKVTKRGQDVALRCDPISGHVSLYWYRQALGQGPEFLTYFNYEAQQDKSGLPNDRFSAERPEGSISTLTIQRTEQRDSAMYRCASSLAARHEQFFGPGTRLTVL.

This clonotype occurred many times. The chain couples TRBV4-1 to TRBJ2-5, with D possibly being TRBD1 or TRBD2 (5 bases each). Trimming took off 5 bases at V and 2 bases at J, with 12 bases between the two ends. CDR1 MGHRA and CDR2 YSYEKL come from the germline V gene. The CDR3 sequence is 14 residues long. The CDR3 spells CASSDRGEQETQYF. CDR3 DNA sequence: TGCGCCAGCAGCGACCGAGGGGAGCAAGAGACCCAGTACTTC.

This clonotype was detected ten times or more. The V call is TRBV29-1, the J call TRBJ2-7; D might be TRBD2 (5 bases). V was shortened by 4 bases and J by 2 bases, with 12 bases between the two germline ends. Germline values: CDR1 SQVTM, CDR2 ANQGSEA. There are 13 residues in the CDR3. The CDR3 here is CSVVGDGTYEQYF. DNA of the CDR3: TGCAGCGTTGTGGGAGACGGGACCTACGAGCAGTACTTC.

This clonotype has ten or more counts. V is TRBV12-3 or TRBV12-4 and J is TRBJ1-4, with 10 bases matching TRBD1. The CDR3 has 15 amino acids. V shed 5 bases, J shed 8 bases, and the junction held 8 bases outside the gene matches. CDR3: CASSARQGAREKLFF. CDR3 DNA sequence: TGTGCCAGCAGTGCCCGACAGGGGGCGAGAGAAAAACTGTTTTTT.

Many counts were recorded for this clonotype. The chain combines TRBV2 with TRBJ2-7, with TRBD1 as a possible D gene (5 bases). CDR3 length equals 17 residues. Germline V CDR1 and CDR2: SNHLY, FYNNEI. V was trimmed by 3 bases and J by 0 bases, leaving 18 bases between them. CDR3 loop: CASSDPADSPSSYEQYF. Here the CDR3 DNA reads TGTGCCAGCAGTGACCCCGCTGACAGCCCAAGCTCCTACGAGCAGTACTTC.

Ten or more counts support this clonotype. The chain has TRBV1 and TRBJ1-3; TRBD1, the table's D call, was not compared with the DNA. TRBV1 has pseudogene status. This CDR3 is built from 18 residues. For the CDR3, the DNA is TGCACCAGCAGCCAAGCCTCTTCTCGGGACAGGTTTCCAAACACCATATATTTT. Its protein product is CTSSQASSRDRFPNTIYF.

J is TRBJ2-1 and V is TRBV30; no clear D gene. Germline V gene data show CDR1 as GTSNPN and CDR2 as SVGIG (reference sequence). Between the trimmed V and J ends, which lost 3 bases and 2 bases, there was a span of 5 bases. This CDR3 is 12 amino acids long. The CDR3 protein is CAWSDTYNEQFF. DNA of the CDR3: TGTGCCTGGAGCGACACCTACAATGAGCAGTTCTTC.

As DNA, the CDR3 is TGTGCCAGCAGTGAATTTGACTGGGGCTACACCTTC. Its translation is CASSEFDWGYTF. The V and J genes are TRBV6-1 and TRBJ1-2; D gene uncertain. The V and J ends lost 2 bases and 8 bases respectively, with 9 bases between them. This CDR3 is built from 12 residues. Germline-derived CDR1 and CDR2 are MNHNS and SASEGT.

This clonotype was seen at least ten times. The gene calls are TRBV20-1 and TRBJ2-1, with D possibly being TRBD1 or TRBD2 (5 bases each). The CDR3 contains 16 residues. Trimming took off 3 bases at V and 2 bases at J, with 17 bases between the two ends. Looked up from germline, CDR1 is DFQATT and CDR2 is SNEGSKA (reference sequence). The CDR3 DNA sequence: TGCAGTGCTAGGCCTTTGGGGGATGATGCCTACAATGAGCAGTTCTTC. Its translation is CSARPLGDDAYNEQFF.

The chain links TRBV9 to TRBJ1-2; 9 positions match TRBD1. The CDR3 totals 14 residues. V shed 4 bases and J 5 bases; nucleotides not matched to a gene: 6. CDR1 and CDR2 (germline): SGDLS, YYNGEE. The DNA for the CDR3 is TGTGCCAGCAGCACTCAACAGGGGGCTTATGGCTACACCTTC. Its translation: CASSTQQGAYGYTF.